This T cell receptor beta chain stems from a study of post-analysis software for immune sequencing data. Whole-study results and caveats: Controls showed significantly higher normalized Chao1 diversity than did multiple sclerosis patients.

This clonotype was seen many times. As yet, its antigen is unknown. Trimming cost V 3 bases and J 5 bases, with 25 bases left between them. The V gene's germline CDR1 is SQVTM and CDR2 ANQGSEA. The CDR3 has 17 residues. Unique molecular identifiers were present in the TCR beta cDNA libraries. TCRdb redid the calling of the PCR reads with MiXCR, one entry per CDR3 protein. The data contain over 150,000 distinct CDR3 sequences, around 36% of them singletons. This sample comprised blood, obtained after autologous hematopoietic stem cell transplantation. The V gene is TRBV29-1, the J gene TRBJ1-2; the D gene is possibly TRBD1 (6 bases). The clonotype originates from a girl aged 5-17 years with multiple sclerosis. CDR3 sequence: CSVEDEGGRDLIYGYTF. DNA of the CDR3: TGCAGCGTTGAGGATGAGGGGGGCAGGGATCTAATTTATGGCTACACCTTC.